These 17 T cell receptor beta chains were sequenced from one sample in a study of cytomegalovirus exposure and HLA in healthy donors. Some clones are missing from TCRdb's copy, which holds only in-frame ones; the method was immunoSEQ multiplex PCR. Of a few hundred thousand clones detected, 65% to 90% appear once; the ten largest clones hold about 1%. The sequencing input was PBMCs. These receptor sequences come from a woman aged 18-29 years in good health and CMV-seronegative.

CDR3 DNA sequence: TGTGCCAGCAGTGCAGGGTACGGCGGGGAGCTGTTTTTT. Its translation: CASSAGYGGELFF. The chain employs TRBV28 and TRBJ2-2; a weak D match, TRBD1 (5 bases). Germline-derived CDR1 and CDR2 are MDHEN and SYDVKM. The V gene lost 5 bases and the J gene lost 7 bases, with 11 bases spanning the gap. This CDR3 spans 13 amino acids.

This clone occurred a few times. The chain uses TRBV19 and TRBJ2-1; TRBD1 aligns across 7 bases. CDR1 LNHDA and CDR2 SQIVND come from the germline V gene (reference sequence). The J segment lost 4 bases and the V segment lost 5 bases, leaving 2 bases of the junction unmatched. The CDR3 has 13 amino acids. The CDR3 DNA reads as TGTGCCAGTAGTCCGGGACAGTACAATGAGCAGTTCTTC. It codes for CASSPGQYNEQFF.

This clone was recorded a few times. This chain joins TRBV19 and TRBJ2-7; tentative D call: TRBD2 (7 bases). Trimming cost V 10 bases and J 1 base, with 14 bases left between them. This CDR3 spans 13 amino acids. The germline V gene has CDR1 LNHDA and CDR2 SQIVND (reference sequence). The CDR3 spells CATRGGLSYEQYF. Here the CDR3 DNA reads TGTGCCACGAGGGGGGGGTTATCCTACGAGCAGTACTTC.

The gene calls are TRBV30 and TRBJ2-7, with a tentative D call TRBD1 (5 bases). This CDR3 comprises 12 residues. CDR1 is GTSNPN, CDR2 SVGIG, per germline (reference sequence). The germline V and J ends were trimmed by 2 bases and 3 bases, with 8 bases remaining between them. Here the CDR3 reads CAWSIGVYEQYF. The CDR3 nucleotides are TGTGCCTGGAGTATAGGGGTCTACGAGCAGTACTTC.

J is TRBJ1-2 and V is TRBV4-3, with a tentative D call TRBD1 (6 bases). The germline CDR1 and CDR2 sequences are LGHNA and YSLEER. This CDR3 has 16 amino acids. V was cut by 0 bases and J by 1 base, with 12 bases left in between. The CDR3 DNA reads TGCGCCAGCAGCCAAGATCTGGACAGCATTAACTATGGCTACACCTTC. Translating gives CASSQDLDSINYGYTF.

This chain joins TRBV19 and TRBJ1-5; 9 nucleotides match TRBD1. Losses at the gene ends were 6 bases for V and 4 bases for J; bases not matched to a gene: 7. The CDR3 totals 15 residues. Germline lookup yields CDR1 LNHDA and CDR2 SQIVND (reference sequence). The CDR3 region is CASSFGTGINQPQHF. CDR3 nucleotide sequence: TGTGCCAGTAGCTTCGGGACAGGGATAAATCAGCCCCAGCATTTT. The variable domain in full, with the rest retrieved from reference TRBV19 and TRBJ1-5, is DGGITQSPKYLFRKEGQNVTLSCEQNLNHDAMYWYRQDPGQGLRLIYYSQIVNDFQKGDIAEGYSVSREKKESFPLTVTSAQKNPTAFYLCASSFGTGINQPQHFGDGTRLSIL.

CDR3 in amino acids: CASSTPSPGTYEQYF. The CDR3 DNA follows: TGTGCCAGCAGTACACCTTCGCCAGGGACCTACGAGCAGTACTTC. This chain uses TRBV28 with TRBJ2-7; the D gene is possibly TRBD1 (5 bases). The CDR3 is 15 residues long. Trimming took 5 bases from V and 2 from J, leaving 16 bases between them. CDR1 is MDHEN, CDR2 SYDVKM, per germline.

The table lists this clone with a count of one. The chain carries TRBV7-3 and TRBJ1-2; D call uncertain. Germline values: CDR1 SGHTA, CDR2 FQGTGA. There are 15 residues in the CDR3. The V gene lost 1 base and the J gene lost 4 bases, with 13 bases spanning the gap. CDR3 protein: CASSLNPQAGYGYTF. The CDR3 nucleotides are TGTGCCAGCAGCTTAAACCCCCAGGCTGGCTATGGCTACACCTTC.

This rearrangement joins TRBV7-9 to TRBJ2-7; 9 positions agree with TRBD1. The CDR3 totals 15 residues. Per the germline V gene, CDR1 is SEHNR and CDR2 is FQNEAQ (reference sequence). The V gene end was trimmed by 4 bases and the J gene end by 7 bases; junction bases not matched to a gene: 11. CDR3 nucleotides: TGTGCCAGCAGCTCTCACGGGACAGGGACAAGAGAGCAGTACTTC. Protein: CASSSHGTGTREQYF.

V and J are TRBV5-1 and TRBJ2-7, with 9 bases matching TRBD1. The CDR3 is 14 amino acids. V was pared by 4 bases and J by 5 bases, with 7 bases of the junction left unmatched. The V gene's germline CDR1 is SGHRS and CDR2 YFSETQ. CDR3: CASSVTGTGNEQYF. Here the CDR3 DNA reads TGCGCCAGCAGCGTAACCGGGACAGGGAACGAGCAGTACTTC.

CDR3 in amino acids: CASSVLRDTEAFF. The CDR3 DNA sequence: TGTGCCAGCAGCGTCCTGAGGGACACTGAAGCTTTCTTT. The genes are TRBV9 and TRBJ1-1; D gene ambiguous. CDR3 length: 13 residues. V was trimmed by 2 bases and J by 3 bases, leaving 8 bases between them. CDR1 SGDLS and CDR2 YYNGEE come from the germline V gene.

The V gene is TRBV28, the J gene TRBJ1-5, with D possibly matching TRBD1 (5 bases). V was pared by 8 bases and J by 0 bases, with 14 bases between. CDR1 and CDR2 (germline): MDHEN, SYDVKM. The CDR3 covers 15 residues. The CDR3 nucleotides read TGTGCCAGCGTTGTGAAGGGGTATAGCAATCAGCCCCAGCATTTT. Protein sequence: CASVVKGYSNQPQHF.

The V call is TRBV5-8, the J call TRBJ2-2; TRBD1 matches at 7 bases. Germline V lookup: CDR1 SGHTS, CDR2 YDEGEE. This CDR3 region has 18 residues. The ends lost 3 bases at V and 0 bases at J; junction bases unmatched: 11. The DNA of the CDR3 is TGTGCCAGCAGCTACGCCGGGGACAGCTTAGCGAACACCGGGGAGCTGTTTTTT. It translates to CASSYAGDSLANTGELFF. Looking up the rest from reference TRBV5-8 and TRBJ2-2 gives the full variable domain: EAGVTQSPTHLIKTRGQQATLRCSPISGHTSVYWYQQALGLGLQFLLWYDEGEERNRGNFPPRFSGRQFPNYSSELNVNALELEDSALYLCASSYAGDSLANTGELFFGEGSRLTVL.

The V and J genes are TRBV18 and TRBJ1-5, with 7 positions matching TRBD1. Germline loops: CDR1 KGHSH, CDR2 LQKENI. CDR3 length: 16 residues. V shed 0 bases, J shed 6 bases, and the junction held 8 bases outside the gene matches. CDR3 amino acids: CASSPPNFDRVQPQHF. CDR3 nucleotide sequence: TGTGCCAGCTCACCACCAAACTTTGACAGGGTTCAGCCCCAGCATTTT.

The CDR3 loop is CASSLEARVTEKLFF. The CDR3 bases are TGTGCCAGCAGCTTAGAGGCCAGGGTCACTGAAAAACTGTTTTTT. This sequence joins TRBV11-3 and TRBJ1-4, with D possibly TRBD1 on 5 matching bases. Germline CDR1 reads SGHNT; CDR2 reads YENEEA. The V end was cut by 0 bases, the J end by 7 bases, with 12 bases between. CDR3 length: 15 residues.

V gene TRBV27 combines with J gene TRBJ1-2; a possible D gene is TRBD1 (5 bases). Germline V gene sequence: CDR1 MNHEY, CDR2 SMNVEV (reference sequence). The length of the CDR3 is 13 residues. V lost 6 bases to trimming and J lost 7 bases, with 15 bases between them. The CDR3 DNA reads as TGTGCCAGCAGACGGAGGGGAAAGGTTGGCTACACCTTC. Residues: CASRRRGKVGYTF.

The V gene is TRBV28, the J gene TRBJ1-2; 7 positions match TRBD1. The junction had 8 bases not matched to a gene; V was cut back by 4 bases and J by 0 bases. The CDR3 contains 16 residues. Per germline, CDR1 MDHEN and CDR2 SYDVKM. The CDR3 loop is CASSSRGQGANYGYTF. The CDR3 coding sequence is TGTGCCAGCAGTTCTAGGGGGCAGGGAGCTAACTATGGCTACACCTTC.